The next 5 T cell receptor beta chains were all read from a single sample in a study of T cell clonality in common variable immunodeficiency. Sequenced by immunoSEQ multiplex PCR; TCRdb stores in-frame clones only, minus some. The sample includes roughly 30,000 clones, none of them occurring once. Study conclusions and caveats: In common variable immunodeficiency, TCR beta chains reportedly carried fewer deletions and N-nucleotide insertions.

Their antigen targets remain unknown. The sequencing input was peripheral blood mononuclear cells. Source of these receptors: a human donor with common variable immunodeficiency.

The sample holds a few counts of this clone. The read finishes 3 residues shy of the CDR3 end, and the germline J gene is used to complete it. The V and J genes are TRBV11-1 and TRBJ2-7; 7 positions match TRBD2. Germline V lookup: CDR1 SGHAT, CDR2 FQDESV (reference sequence). The length of the CDR3 is 13 residues. With 1 base clipped from V and 6 bases from J, the junction kept 3 bases outside the gene matches. The sequenced part of the CDR3 DNA is TGTGCCAGCAGCTTAGGGCGGGGGACCGAG. It encodes CASSLGRGTE. The whole CDR3 protein is CASSLGRGTEQYF.

This clone was recorded at least ten times. The read terminates 3 residues ahead of where the CDR3 ends, so the germline J gene completes it. This sequence joins TRBV6-1 and TRBJ1-2; 9 bases fit TRBD1. CDR1 is MNHNS and CDR2 is SASEGT in the germline V gene. The CDR3 runs 15 residues. J gave up 4 bases and V 4 bases, and 7 bases lay outside the gene matches. CDR3 sequence reads: CASSAQGAAVYGYTF. The sequenced CDR3 bases are TGTGCCAGCAGTGCACAGGGGGCGGCAGTCTATGGC.

This clone was observed many times. The CDR3 end is not reached by the read, which stops 3 residues before it; the germline J gene fills it in. The rearrangement uses TRBV14 and TRBJ2-7, with 8 bases that match TRBD2. The V segment lost 0 bases and the J segment 4 bases; nucleotides outside the gene matches: 5. The germline gives CDR1 SGHDN, CDR2 FVKESK. There are 15 residues in the CDR3. This chain's CDR3 is CASSQEAGVPYEQYF. Incomplete CDR3 DNA: TGTGCCAGCAGCCAAGAAGCGGGGGTACCTTACGAG.

This clone was recorded at least ten times. The CDR3 end is not reached by the read, which stops 3 residues before it; the germline J gene fills it in. The V call is TRBV5-6, the J call TRBJ1-2; 10 nucleotides line up with TRBD1. The CDR3 totals 15 residues. Per the germline V gene, CDR1 is SGHDT and CDR2 is YYEEEE. This chain's CDR3 is CASSYGTGASGGYTF. The sequenced CDR3 bases are TGTGCCAGCAGCTATGGGACAGGGGCCTCTGGCGGC.

With regard to this clone: The read comes to an end 3 residues before the CDR3 does, leaving the germline J gene to fill in the end. The V gene is TRBV2, the J gene TRBJ2-1; no firm D call. Trimming took 5 bases from V and 6 from J, leaving 8 bases between them. The CDR3 is 12 amino acids. Germline values: CDR1 SNHLY, CDR2 FYNNEI. The CDR3 DNA, read in part, is TGTGCCAGCAGTCTGAAAGGCAATGAG. The encoded protein is CASSLKGNE. The entire CDR3 is CASSLKGNEQFF.